This T cell receptor beta chain was obtained from a study of T cell responses to AZD1222 COVID-19 vaccine. Whole-study results and caveats: Donors, mostly white British, included more females; clonal diversity was possibly underestimated. Across spike, vaccine-associated CD4 TCRs were found, dominant at 160-218 and 743-854. Only 6 or 7 AZD1222 recipients tested seropositive at baseline. With two AZD1222 doses given, Spike-specific TCR breadth and depth both rose.

Using immunoSEQ multiplex PCR, the repertoire was profiled, and TCRdb retains in-frame clones only, with some absent. Seen here are about 150,000 clones, 88% observed once, and the top ten hold approximately 7.2%. Note on this clone: Its matching antigen is unknown.

Trimming removed 1 base at V and 2 bases at J, with 11 bases between. This CDR3 has 15 residues. Germline CDR1 reads LGHDT; CDR2 reads YNNKEL (reference sequence). V and J are TRBV3-1 (or the pseudogene TRBV3-2) and TRBJ2-5; D is perhaps TRBD2 (7 bases). The sequencing used peripheral blood, collected after recovery from COVID-19. The TCR was taken from an adult who had recovered from COVID-19. The DNA for the CDR3 is TGTGCCAGCAGCCAAGGCGCGGGGGCTCAAGAGACCCAGTACTTC. Residues: CASSQGAGAQETQYF.